This T cell receptor (beta chain) is from a study of technical replicates of blood from several donors. Profiled with immunoSEQ multiplex PCR; TCRdb holds only in-frame clones, not every one. This table holds roughly 80,000 clones, about 88% found once. This clone was seen a handful of times. The CDR3 sequence is 16 residues long. Germline V gene data show CDR1 as LGHNA and CDR2 as YNFKEQ. V was trimmed by 1 base and J by 0 bases, leaving 10 bases between them. The source of this sequence is a human donor in good health. The chain combines TRBV4-2 with TRBJ1-5, with no clear D. The specimen was T cells isolated from PBMCs. CDR3 nucleotide sequence: TGTGCCAGCAGCCAAGGAGACGGGGATAGCAATCAGCCCCAGCATTTT. This sequence encodes CASSQGDGDSNQPQHF.